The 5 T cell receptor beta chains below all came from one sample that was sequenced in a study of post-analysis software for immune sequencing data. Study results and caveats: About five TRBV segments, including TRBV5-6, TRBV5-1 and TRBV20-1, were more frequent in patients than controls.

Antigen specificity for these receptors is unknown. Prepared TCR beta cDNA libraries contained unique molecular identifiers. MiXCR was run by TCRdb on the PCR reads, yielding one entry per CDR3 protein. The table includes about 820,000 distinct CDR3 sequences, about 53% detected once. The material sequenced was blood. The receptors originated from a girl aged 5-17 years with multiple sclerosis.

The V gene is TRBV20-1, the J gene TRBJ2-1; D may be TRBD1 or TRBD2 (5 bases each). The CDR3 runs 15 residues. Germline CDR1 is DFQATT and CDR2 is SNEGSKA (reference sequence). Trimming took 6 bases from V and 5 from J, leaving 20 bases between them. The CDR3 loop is CSAPSGAGANNEQFF. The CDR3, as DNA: TGCAGTGCCCCAAGCGGAGCCGGGGCCAACAATGAGCAGTTCTTC.

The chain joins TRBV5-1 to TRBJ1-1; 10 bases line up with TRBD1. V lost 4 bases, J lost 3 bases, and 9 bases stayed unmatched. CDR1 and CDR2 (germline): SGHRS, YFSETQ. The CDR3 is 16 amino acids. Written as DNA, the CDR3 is TGCGCCAGCAGCCCCGGGACAGGGGTCTTTGACACTGAAGCTTTCTTT. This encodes CASSPGTGVFDTEAFF.

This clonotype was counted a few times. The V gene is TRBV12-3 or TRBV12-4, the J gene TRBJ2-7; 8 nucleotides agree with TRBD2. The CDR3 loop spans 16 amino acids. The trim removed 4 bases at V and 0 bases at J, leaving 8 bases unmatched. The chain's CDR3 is CASSSYDSGISYEQYF. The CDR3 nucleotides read TGTGCCAGCAGTTCCTATGATAGCGGGATCTCCTACGAGCAGTACTTC.

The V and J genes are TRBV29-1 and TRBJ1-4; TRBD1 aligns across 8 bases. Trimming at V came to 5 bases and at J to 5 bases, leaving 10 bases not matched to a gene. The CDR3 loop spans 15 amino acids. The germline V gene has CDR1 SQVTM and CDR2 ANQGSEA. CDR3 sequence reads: CSVPTGTGVNEKLFF. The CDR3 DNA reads TGCAGCGTTCCAACCGGGACAGGCGTAAATGAAAAACTGTTTTTT.

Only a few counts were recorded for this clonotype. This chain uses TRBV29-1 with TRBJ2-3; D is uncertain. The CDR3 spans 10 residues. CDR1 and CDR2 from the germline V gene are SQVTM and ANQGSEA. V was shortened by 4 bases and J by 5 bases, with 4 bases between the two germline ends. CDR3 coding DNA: TGCAGCGTTGGTCAAGATACGCAGTATTTT. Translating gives CSVGQDTQYF.